The sequence of this T cell receptor (beta chain) was determined in a study of blood T cell repertoires in COVID-19. Trimming cost V 6 bases and J 5 bases, with 11 bases left between them. Germline CDR1 is LGHDT and CDR2 is YNNKEL (reference sequence). The CDR3 totals 13 residues. Clones were sequenced by immunoSEQ multiplex PCR, and TCRdb holds only the in-frame ones, with some missing. Among under 250,000 clones listed, around 83% were seen once. The chain couples TRBV3-1 (or the pseudogene TRBV3-2) to TRBJ1-5, with D possibly being TRBD1 (5 bases). Specimen: peripheral blood. The clonotype comes from a man aged 30-40 years who had recovered from COVID-19. The CDR3 sequence is CASSRTPDQPQHF. The DNA for the CDR3 is TGTGCCAGCAGTCGGACACCCGATCAGCCCCAGCATTTT.